This T cell receptor (beta chain) was observed in a study of CD8 T cells in Susac syndrome. Through negative isolation, CD4+ and CD8+ T cells were obtained, while TEMRA cells were enriched using FACS. An amount of RNA that ranged from roughly 0.5 to 1 ug was reverse transcribed with random hexamers. Amplification of TCR beta CDR3 across 54 Vbeta and 13 Jbeta was performed with immunoSEQ multiplex PCR. TCRdb itself ran the immunoSEQ multiplex PCR reads through MiXCR, one entry per CDR3 protein. The sample yields some 100,000 distinct CDR3 sequences, under 95% seen once. CDR1 is SGHTA and CDR2 is FQGNSA in the germline V gene. V lost 3 bases, J lost 9 bases, and 9 bases lay in between. The CDR3 has 11 residues.

This sequence was found in a human donor in good health. The chain couples TRBV7-2 to TRBJ2-7; D possibly corresponds to TRBD1 (5 bases). Sequenced input: CD8+ T cells from PBMCs. The CDR3 region is CASSLQGGQYF. CDR3 nucleotides: TGTGCCAGCAGCTTGCAGGGCGGGCAGTACTTC.